Detailed here is one T cell receptor (beta chain). Attachment of unique molecular identifiers to individual cDNA molecules was performed in the library. As originally analysed: Individual samples carried between about 20,000 and 700,000 TCRs, with 95,638 as the median. MiXCR, run by TCRdb on the reads, gives a single entry per CDR3 protein. In this record, the V and J calls reflect TCRdb's handling and not the investigators' own analysis. The data show roughly 3,000 distinct CDR3 sequences, about 47% seen once. Total RNA was extracted from unfractionated whole blood. This entry is derived from a study of human T cells and chemical hapten exposure. J was trimmed by 3 bases and V by 2 bases; bases with no gene match: 14. The CDR3 is 19 amino acids. Germline-derived CDR1 and CDR2 are SGHRS and YFSETQ.

The chain couples TRBV5-1 to TRBJ2-3, with 11 bases lining up with TRBD2. The receptor was derived from a human donor who had alopecia or was a healthy volunteer (not recorded which). Some clones in this sample may be carry-over from other donors' samples. This table probably holds off-target reads from a library built for another chain. Sample: whole blood. The CDR3 coding sequence is TGCGCCAGCAGCTTCTCCCCCCTGAGGACTAGCGGGCATACAGATACGCAGTATTTT. Encoded protein: CASSFSPLRTSGHTDTQYF. Combining the CDR3 with reference TRBV5-1 and TRBJ2-3 gives the whole variable domain KAGVTQTPRYLIKTRGQQVTLSCSPISGHRSVSWYQQTPGQGLQFLFEYFSETQRNKGNFPGRFSGRQFSNSRSEMNVSTLELGDSALYLCASSFSPLRTSGHTDTQYFGPGTRLTVL.